Listed here are 16 T cell receptor beta chains from one sample, sequenced in a study of shared clonotypes between healthy human individuals. Some clones are missing from TCRdb's copy, which holds only in-frame ones; the method was immunoSEQ multiplex PCR. The top ten hold roughly 0.82% of the sample, which has 850,000 to 1,100,000 clones, around three quarters seen once. Sequenced sample: memory CD4+ T cells from PBMCs. Subset given: CD45RA-negative fraction. These receptors all come from a young man in good health. Some clones in this sample may be carry-over from other donors' samples.

This rearrangement joins TRBV6-1 to TRBJ2-7; 8 bases line up with TRBD1. Trimming removed 6 bases from V and 6 bases from J; junction bases left unmatched: 10. Germline V gives CDR1 MNHNS, CDR2 SASEGT. The CDR3 has 14 amino acids. Here the CDR3 DNA reads TGTGCCAGCAGAGCCGGGACAGGCGGTTCCGAGCAGTACTTC. This translates into CASRAGTGGSEQYF.

The gene calls are TRBV5-1 and TRBJ1-5; D is unresolved. There are 13 residues in the CDR3. V was clipped by 5 bases and J by 1 base, with 7 bases between them. Germline V gives CDR1 SGHRS, CDR2 YFSETQ. The CDR3 sequence is CASRAASNQPQHF. The DNA of the CDR3 is TGCGCCAGCAGAGCCGCGAGCAATCAGCCCCAGCATTTT.

J is TRBJ2-7 and V is TRBV7-6; D is uncertain. Germline-derived CDR1 and CDR2 are SGHVS and FNYEAQ. V shed 1 base and J shed 6 bases, with 13 bases lying between them. The CDR3 spans 14 residues. CDR3 sequence reads: CASSLDLRGAEQYF. DNA of the CDR3: TGTGCCAGCAGCTTAGATCTACGAGGTGCCGAGCAGTACTTC.

The chain is built from TRBV6-6 and TRBJ1-1; 7 bases are shared with TRBD1. Germline values: CDR1 MNHNY, CDR2 SVGAGI (reference sequence). Trimming at V came to 6 bases and at J to 0 bases, leaving 10 bases not matched to a gene. The CDR3 contains 16 residues. The CDR3 nucleotides are TGTGCCAGCAGCCGGCTCCGGGACAGAATGAACACTGAAGCTTTCTTT. Protein sequence: CASSRLRDRMNTEAFF.

Only a few counts were recorded for this clone. The chain carries TRBV9 and TRBJ2-2, with a possible D match to TRBD2 (5 bases). V was cut by 4 bases and J by 5 bases, with 6 bases left in between. The CDR3 is 12 amino acids. Germline CDR1 and CDR2: SGDLS and YYNGEE. The CDR3: CASSRGTGELFF. The CDR3 DNA is TGTGCCAGCAGCCGCGGGACCGGGGAGCTGTTTTTT.

The V call is TRBV27, the J call TRBJ2-3, with D perhaps given as TRBD1 or TRBD2 (6 bases each). Germline V gives CDR1 MNHEY, CDR2 SMNVEV (reference sequence). This CDR3 region has 15 residues. V lost 2 bases, J lost 0 bases, and 9 bases lay in between. The CDR3 reads CASSLRGVSTDTQYF. In DNA form, the CDR3 reads TGTGCCAGCAGTTTAAGGGGGGTGAGCACAGATACGCAGTATTTT.

This sequence joins TRBV5-1 and TRBJ2-1; a weak D match, TRBD2 (6 bases). Germline CDR1 is SGHRS and CDR2 is YFSETQ. This CDR3 has 19 residues. Trimming left V 4 bases short and J 0 bases short, with 23 bases between. In DNA form, the CDR3 reads TGCGCCAGCAGCCTATCCCCGTCCAGCGGGTCCAGCTCCTACAATGAGCAGTTCTTC. Its translation is CASSLSPSSGSSSYNEQFF. The full variable domain, its missing parts supplied by reference TRBV5-1 and TRBJ2-1, is KAGVTQTPRYLIKTRGQQVTLSCSPISGHRSVSWYQQTPGQGLQFLFEYFSETQRNKGNFPGRFSGRQFSNSRSEMNVSTLELGDSALYLCASSLSPSSGSSSYNEQFFGPGTRLTVL.

V usage is TRBV27 and J usage is TRBJ2-2; no reliable D call. The CDR3 contains 14 residues. Germline CDR1 MNHEY, CDR2 SMNVEV (reference sequence). V gave up 0 bases and J gave up 3 bases, with 5 bases separating them. The DNA for the CDR3 is TGTGCCAGCAGTTTATCGAAGGACACCGGGGAGCTGTTTTTT. Its protein is CASSLSKDTGELFF.

The chain recombines TRBV19 with TRBJ1-1; D unclear. V was shortened by 5 bases and J by 3 bases, with 7 bases between the two germline ends. The CDR3 has 12 residues. CDR1 LNHDA and CDR2 SQIVND come from the germline V gene (reference sequence). The DNA for the CDR3 is TGTGCCAGTAGTTTCCAGGACACTGAAGCTTTCTTT. This translates into CASSFQDTEAFF.

CDR3: CASSRRTSGSGGQETQYF. The CDR3 DNA is TGTGCCAGCAGCCGAAGGACTAGCGGGAGCGGGGGCCAAGAGACCCAGTACTTC. The V call is TRBV7-2, the J call TRBJ2-5, with 13 bases lining up with TRBD2. The CDR3 has 18 amino acids. CDR1 SGHTA and CDR2 FQGNSA come from the germline V gene. The V segment lost 5 bases and the J segment 1 base; nucleotides outside the gene matches: 10.

This clone has just a few counts. This rearrangement joins TRBV6-1 to TRBJ1-3; D remains unclear. Trimming shortened V by 7 bases and J by 4 bases, and 11 bases separated the two germline ends. This CDR3 comprises 13 residues. Germline V gene data show CDR1 as MNHNS and CDR2 as SASEGT. The CDR3 coding sequence is TGTGCCAGCACCCTCCGGTCGGGAAACACCATATATTTT. Its protein product is CASTLRSGNTIYF.

This sequence joins TRBV6-6 and TRBJ2-7, with 8 positions matching TRBD2. Germline V lookup: CDR1 MNHNY, CDR2 SVGAGI (reference sequence). The CDR3 is 16 residues long. With V trimmed by 6 bases and J by 0 bases, 10 bases remained unmatched. The DNA for the CDR3 is TGTGCCAGCAGCTCCCTTGGCGGGAGGATCTCCTACGAGCAGTACTTC. It is translated as CASSSLGGRISYEQYF.

The chain links TRBV28 to TRBJ1-5, with D possibly TRBD1 on 6 matching bases. CDR1 and CDR2 from the germline V gene are MDHEN and SYDVKM. V was cut by 6 bases and J by 7 bases, with 16 bases left in between. The CDR3 runs 14 residues. The CDR3 spells CASSQLGAEQPQHF. The CDR3 nucleotides are TGTGCCAGCAGCCAACTGGGGGCTGAACAGCCCCAGCATTTT. The full variable domain, with the rest looked up from reference TRBV28 and TRBJ1-5, is DVKVTQSSRYLVKRTGEKVFLECVQDMDHENMFWYRQDPGLGLRLIYFSYDVKMKEKGDIPEGYSVSREKKERFSLILESASTNQTSMYLCASSQLGAEQPQHFGDGTRLSIL.

The genes are TRBV29-1 and TRBJ2-2, with D possibly being TRBD1 or TRBD2 (5 bases each). Trimming stripped 5 bases from V and 5 bases from J, with 15 bases between. The CDR3 loop spans 14 amino acids. Germline CDR1 reads SQVTM; CDR2 reads ANQGSEA. The CDR3 loop is CSVIVGGWTGELFF. The CDR3 nucleotides are TGCAGCGTTATAGTTGGGGGATGGACCGGGGAGCTGTTTTTT.

V usage is TRBV27 and J usage is TRBJ2-3; tentative D call: TRBD1 (5 bases). Germline lookup yields CDR1 MNHEY and CDR2 SMNVEV (reference sequence). Trimming took off 6 bases at V and 1 base at J, with 11 bases between the two ends. This CDR3 spans 14 amino acids. The DNA for the CDR3 is TGTGCCAGCAGCCGACAGTGGGGCACAGATACGCAGTATTTT. Translated, it gives CASSRQWGTDTQYF.

This chain connects TRBV6-6 to TRBJ2-7; 7 bases line up with TRBD1. J lost 3 bases, V lost 5 bases, and 7 bases had no gene match. The V gene's germline CDR1 is MNHNY and CDR2 SVGAGI (reference sequence). The CDR3 sequence is 14 residues long. CDR3 region: CASSRNRGGYEQYF. CDR3 in DNA: TGTGCCAGCAGTCGAAACAGGGGTGGCTACGAGCAGTACTTC.